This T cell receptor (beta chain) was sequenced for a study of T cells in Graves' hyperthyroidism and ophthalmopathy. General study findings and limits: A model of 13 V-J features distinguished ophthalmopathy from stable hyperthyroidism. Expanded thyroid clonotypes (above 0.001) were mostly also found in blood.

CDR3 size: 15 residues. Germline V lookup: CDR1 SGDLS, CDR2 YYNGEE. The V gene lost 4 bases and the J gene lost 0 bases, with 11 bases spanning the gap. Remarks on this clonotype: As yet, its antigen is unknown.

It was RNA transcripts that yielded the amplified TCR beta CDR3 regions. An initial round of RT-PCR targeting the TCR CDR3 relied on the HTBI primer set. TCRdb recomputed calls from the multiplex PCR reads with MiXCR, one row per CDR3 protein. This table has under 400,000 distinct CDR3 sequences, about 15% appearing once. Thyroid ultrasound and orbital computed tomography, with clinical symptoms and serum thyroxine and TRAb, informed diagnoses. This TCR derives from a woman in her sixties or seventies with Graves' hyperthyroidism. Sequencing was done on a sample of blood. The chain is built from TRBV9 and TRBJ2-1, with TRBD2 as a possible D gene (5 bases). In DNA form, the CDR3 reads TGTGCCAGCAGCCAAGGCGAGGGCTCCTACAATGAGCAGTTCTTC. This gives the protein CASSQGEGSYNEQFF.